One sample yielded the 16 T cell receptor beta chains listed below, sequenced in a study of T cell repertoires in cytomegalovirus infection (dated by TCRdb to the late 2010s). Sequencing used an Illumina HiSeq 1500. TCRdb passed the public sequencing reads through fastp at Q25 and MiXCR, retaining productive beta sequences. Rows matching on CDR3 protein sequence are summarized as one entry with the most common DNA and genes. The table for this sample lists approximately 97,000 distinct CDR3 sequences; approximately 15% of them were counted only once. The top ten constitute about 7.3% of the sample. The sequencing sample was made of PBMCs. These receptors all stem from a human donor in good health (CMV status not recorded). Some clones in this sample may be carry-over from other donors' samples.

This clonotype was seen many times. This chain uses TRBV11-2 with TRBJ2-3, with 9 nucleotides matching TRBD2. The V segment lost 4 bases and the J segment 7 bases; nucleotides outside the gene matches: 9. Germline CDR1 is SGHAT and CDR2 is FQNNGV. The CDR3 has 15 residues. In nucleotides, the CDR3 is TGTGCCAGCAGCTCACCCGGGACTAGCTCAAATACGCAGTATTTT. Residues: CASSSPGTSSNTQYF.

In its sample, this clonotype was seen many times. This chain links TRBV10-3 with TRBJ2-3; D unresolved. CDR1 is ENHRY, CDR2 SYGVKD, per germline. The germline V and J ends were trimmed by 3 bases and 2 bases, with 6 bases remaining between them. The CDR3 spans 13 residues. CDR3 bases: TGTGCCATCAGTGACACAATCACAGATACGCAGTATTTT. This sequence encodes CAISDTITDTQYF.

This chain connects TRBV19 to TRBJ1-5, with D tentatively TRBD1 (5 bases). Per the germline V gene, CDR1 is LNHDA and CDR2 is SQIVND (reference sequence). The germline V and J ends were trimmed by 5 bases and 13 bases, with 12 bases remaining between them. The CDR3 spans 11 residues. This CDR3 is CASSGSREQHF. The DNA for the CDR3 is TGTGCCAGTAGTGGGAGCAGGGAACAGCATTTT.

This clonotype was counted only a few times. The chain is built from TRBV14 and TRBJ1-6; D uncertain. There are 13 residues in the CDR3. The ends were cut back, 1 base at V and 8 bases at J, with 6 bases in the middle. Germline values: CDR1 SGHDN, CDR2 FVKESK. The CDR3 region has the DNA TGTGCCAGCAGCCAAGTGGGGTATTCACCCCTCCACTTT. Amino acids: CASSQVGYSPLHF.

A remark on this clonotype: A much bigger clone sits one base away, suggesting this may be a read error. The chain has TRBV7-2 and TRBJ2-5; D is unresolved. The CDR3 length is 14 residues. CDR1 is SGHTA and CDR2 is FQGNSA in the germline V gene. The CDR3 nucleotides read TGTGTCAGCAGCTCTTATCCCGGACAAGAGACCCAGTACTTC. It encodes CVSSSYPGQETQYF.

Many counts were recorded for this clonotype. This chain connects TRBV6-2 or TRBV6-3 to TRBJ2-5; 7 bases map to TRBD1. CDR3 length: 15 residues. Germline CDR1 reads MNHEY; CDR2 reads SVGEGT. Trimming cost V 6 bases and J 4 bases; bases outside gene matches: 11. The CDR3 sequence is CASSTLGTEGETQYF. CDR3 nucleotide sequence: TGTGCCAGCAGCACCCTTGGGACAGAAGGAGAGACCCAGTACTTC.

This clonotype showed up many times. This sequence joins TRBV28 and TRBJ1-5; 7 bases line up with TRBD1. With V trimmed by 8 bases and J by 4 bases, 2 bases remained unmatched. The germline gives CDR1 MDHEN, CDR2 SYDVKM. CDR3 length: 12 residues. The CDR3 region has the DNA TGTGCCAGCTACAGGGGAAATCAGCCCCAGCATTTT. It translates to CASYRGNQPQHF.

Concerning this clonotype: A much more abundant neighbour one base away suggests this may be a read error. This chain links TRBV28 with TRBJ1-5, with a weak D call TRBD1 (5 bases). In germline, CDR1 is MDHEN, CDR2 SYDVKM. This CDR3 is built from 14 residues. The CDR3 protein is CARSLGGAGQPQHF. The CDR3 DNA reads TGTGCCCGCAGTTTAGGAGGGGCCGGTCAGCCCCAGCATTTT.

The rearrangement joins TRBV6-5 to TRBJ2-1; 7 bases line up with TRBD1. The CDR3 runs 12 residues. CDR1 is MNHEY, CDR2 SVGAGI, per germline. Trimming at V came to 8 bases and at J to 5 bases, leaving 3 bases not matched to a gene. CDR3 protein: CASGRGNNEQFF. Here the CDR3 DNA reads TGTGCCAGCGGCAGGGGGAACAATGAGCAGTTCTTC.

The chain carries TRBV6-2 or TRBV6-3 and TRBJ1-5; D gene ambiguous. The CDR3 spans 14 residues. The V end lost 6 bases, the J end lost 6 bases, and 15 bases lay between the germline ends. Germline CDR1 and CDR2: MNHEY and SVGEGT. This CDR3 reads CASRPRASRQPQHF. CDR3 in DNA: TGTGCCAGCAGGCCGCGGGCATCGCGTCAGCCCCAGCATTTT.

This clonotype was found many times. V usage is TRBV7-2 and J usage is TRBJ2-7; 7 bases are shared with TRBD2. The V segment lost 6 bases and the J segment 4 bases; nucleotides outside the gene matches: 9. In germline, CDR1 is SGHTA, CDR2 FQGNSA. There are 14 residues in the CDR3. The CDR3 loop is CASSKELAIYEQYF. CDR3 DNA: TGTGCCAGCAGTAAGGAACTAGCGATTTACGAGCAGTACTTC.

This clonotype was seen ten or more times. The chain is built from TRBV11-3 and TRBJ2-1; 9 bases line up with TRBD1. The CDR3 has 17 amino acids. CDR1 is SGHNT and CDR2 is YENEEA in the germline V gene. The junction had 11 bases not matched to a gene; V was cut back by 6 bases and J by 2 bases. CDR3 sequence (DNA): TGTGCCAGCAGTTTTTCCGGGACAGGGAACCCCTACAATGAGCAGTTCTTC. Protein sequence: CASSFSGTGNPYNEQFF.

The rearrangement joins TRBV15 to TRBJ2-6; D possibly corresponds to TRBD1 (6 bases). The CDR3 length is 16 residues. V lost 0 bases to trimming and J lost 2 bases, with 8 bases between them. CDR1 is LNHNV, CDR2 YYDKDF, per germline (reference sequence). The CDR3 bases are TGTGCCACCAGCAGAGATGCAGGGGCTGGGGCCAACGTCCTGACTTTC. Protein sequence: CATSRDAGAGANVLTF.

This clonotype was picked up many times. Here the CDR3 reads CASSPTRAPSNGGNEQFF. CDR3 nucleotides: TGTGCCAGCAGCCCGACCCGGGCTCCCAGCAACGGGGGCAATGAGCAGTTCTTC. V is TRBV7-9 and J is TRBJ2-1; D is perhaps TRBD2 (6 bases). Germline V lookup: CDR1 SEHNR, CDR2 FQNEAQ (reference sequence). Between the trimmed V and J ends, which lost 5 bases and 6 bases, there was a span of 26 bases. The CDR3 has 18 residues.

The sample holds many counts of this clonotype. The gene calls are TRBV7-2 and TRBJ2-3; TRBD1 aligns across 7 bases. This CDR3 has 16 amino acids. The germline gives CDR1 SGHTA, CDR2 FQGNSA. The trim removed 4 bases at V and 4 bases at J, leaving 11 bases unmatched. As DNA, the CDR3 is TGTGCCAGCAGCTCCAACAGGGGATATCGTGCAGATACGCAGTATTTT. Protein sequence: CASSSNRGYRADTQYF.

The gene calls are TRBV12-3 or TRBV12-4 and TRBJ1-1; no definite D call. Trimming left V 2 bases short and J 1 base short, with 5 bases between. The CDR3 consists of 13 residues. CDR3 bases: TGTGCCAGCAGTTTATGGCAGAACACTGAAGCTTTCTTT. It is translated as CASSLWQNTEAFF.